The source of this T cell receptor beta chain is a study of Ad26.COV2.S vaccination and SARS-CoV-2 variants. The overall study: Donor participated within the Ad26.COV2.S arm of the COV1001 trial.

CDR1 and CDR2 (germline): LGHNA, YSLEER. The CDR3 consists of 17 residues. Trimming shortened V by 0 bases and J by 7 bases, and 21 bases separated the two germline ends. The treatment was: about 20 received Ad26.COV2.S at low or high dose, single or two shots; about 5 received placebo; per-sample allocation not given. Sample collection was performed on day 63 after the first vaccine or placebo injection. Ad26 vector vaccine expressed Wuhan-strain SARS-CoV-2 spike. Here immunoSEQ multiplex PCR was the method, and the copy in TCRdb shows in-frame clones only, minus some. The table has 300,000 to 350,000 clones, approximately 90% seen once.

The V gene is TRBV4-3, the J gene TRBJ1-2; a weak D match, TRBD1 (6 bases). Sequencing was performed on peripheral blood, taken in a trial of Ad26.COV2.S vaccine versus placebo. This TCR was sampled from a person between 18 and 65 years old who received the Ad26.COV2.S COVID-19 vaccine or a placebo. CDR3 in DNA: TGCGCCAGCAGCCAAGATGCGATCGGGGGCACGGCCCCTGGCTACACCTTC. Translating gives CASSQDAIGGTAPGYTF.